A selection of T cell receptor beta chains follows, all from one sample in a study of T cells in Graves' hyperthyroidism and ophthalmopathy. A single record per CDR3 protein comes from TCRdb applying MiXCR to the multiplex PCR reads. The table records under 250,000 distinct CDR3 sequences, 24% of them present only once. The sequenced sample was blood. The origin of the receptors is a woman in her thirties or forties with Graves' ophthalmopathy. CDR3s include the opening cysteine and the closing phenylalanine or tryptophan. Each record gives: V gene, D gene, clone size, J gene, CDR3 DNA, CDR3 protein. A D gene is named only where the DNA matches it firmly. A row's size may be missing; if present it is once, few, many or a size class.

TRBV7-8	TRBD1	many	TRBJ2-5	TGTGCCAGCAGTCTATGGACAGGGGTACAAGAGACCCAGTACTTC	CASSLWTGVQETQYF
TRBV28	-	many	TRBJ2-4	TGTGCCAGCAGTTGGCGAAACATTCAGTACTTC	CASSWRNIQYF
TRBV7-9	TRBD1	many	TRBJ2-2	TGTGCCAGCAGCACCGGGACAGGAGACACCGGGGAGCTGTTTTTT	CASSTGTGDTGELFF
TRBV20-1	-	many	TRBJ2-3	TGCAGTGCTCTACCGCTCCTCACAGATACGCAGTATTTT	CSALPLLTDTQYF
TRBV6-1	-	-	TRBJ1-5	TGTGCCAGTACGGGGGGTCAGCCCCAGCATTTT	CASTGGQPQHF
TRBV6-9	TRBD2	many	TRBJ2-2	TGTGCCAGCAGTTACGGGACTAGCGGTGGAAACACCGGGGAGCTGTTTTTT	CASSYGTSGGNTGELFF
TRBV10-3	-	-	TRBJ1-2	TGTGCCACCATAGTAAAACAGGGAACCCTATATGGCTACACCTTC	CATIVKQGTLYGYTF
TRBV27	-	many	TRBJ1-1	TGTGCCAGCAGTTTTCGGGGAAGGAACACTGAAGCTTTCTTT	CASSFRGRNTEAFF
TRBV30	-	many	TRBJ1-2	TGCAGCCCGGGGGGGAACTATGGCTACACCTTC	CSPGGNYGYTF
TRBV7-2	-	many	TRBJ1-1	TGTGCCAGCAGCGGCGTTGGGGGGCGGACTGAAGCTTTCTTT	CASSGVGGRTEAFF
TRBV10-3	-	many	TRBJ2-7	TGTGCCATCAGTAAGAGACCAGCATTGGAGCAGTACTTC	CAISKRPALEQYF
TRBV12-3/TRBV12-4	TRBD2	-	TRBJ2-7	TGTGCCAGCAGTCCAGGACTAGCGCAGTACGAGCAGTACTTC	CASSPGLAQYEQYF
TRBV6-1	-	many	TRBJ2-5	TGTGCCAGCAGTGCCCGGGACTTCTCGTACCAAGAGACCCAGTACTTC	CASSARDFSYQETQYF
TRBV12-3/TRBV12-4	-	-	TRBJ1-1	TGTGCCAGCAGTTTATTTGTCACTGAAGCTTTCTTT	CASSLFVTEAFF
TRBV6-1	TRBD1	-	TRBJ2-7	TGTGCCAGCAGACCCGGACAGGGGTCGGAGCAGTACTTC	CASRPGQGSEQYF
TRBV3-1	TRBD2	-	TRBJ2-7	TGTGCCAGCAGCCAAGATAGGAGGACTAGCGGGAGCTACGAGCAGTACTTC	CASSQDRRTSGSYEQYF
TRBV12-3/TRBV12-4	-	few	TRBJ1-2	TGTGCCAGCAGTCGGACAGTGGGCTATGGCTACACCTTC	CASSRTVGYGYTF
TRBV7-2	-	-	TRBJ2-7	TGTGCCAGCAGCTTGGACAGTCTCACCTACGAGCAGTACTTC	CASSLDSLTYEQYF
TRBV28	-	many	TRBJ1-2	TGTGCCAGCACTCGGTGGGGCTATGGCTACACCTTC	CASTRWGYGYTF
TRBV24-1	TRBD1	-	TRBJ2-5	TGTGCCACCGGAAACGAGAGGGACAGTATCCAAGAGACCCAGTACTTC	CATGNERDSIQETQYF
TRBV20-1	TRBD2	many	TRBJ2-5	TGCAGTGCTAGAGATGGGGGGGGTAGCGAGACCCAGTACTTC	CSARDGGGSETQYF
TRBV10-3	TRBD2	many	TRBJ2-7	TGTGCCATCAGTGGGGCTCAGACTAGCGGATCCCTCTACGAGCAGTACTTC	CAISGAQTSGSLYEQYF
TRBV4-2	TRBD2	many	TRBJ2-7	TGTGCCAGCAGCCAGACCCAGGGACGTGGGACTAGCGGGATCGCCGAGCAGTACTTC	CASSQTQGRGTSGIAEQYF
TRBV6-2/TRBV6-3	-	many	TRBJ1-2	TGTGCCAGCAGTTACTTGGTCCATACTATGGCTACAGCACAATACTATGGCTACACCTTC	CASSYLVHTMATAQYYGYTF
TRBV6-2/TRBV6-3	-	-	TRBJ2-7	TGTGCCAGCAGGGCCCTTATTTACGAGCAGTACTTC	CASRALIYEQYF
TRBV29-1	-	many	TRBJ2-7	TGCAGCGCTGGTGGGGGGAAGGGACTCTCCTACGAGCAGTACTTC	CSAGGGKGLSYEQYF
TRBV6-1	-	many	TRBJ2-7	TGTGCCAGCAGCCCCATTAAGGGAACCTACGAGCAGTACTTC	CASSPIKGTYEQYF
TRBV4-1	TRBD1	many	TRBJ2-7	TGCGCCAGCAGCCTCAGACAACAGGGGTATTCCTACGAGCAGTACTTC	CASSLRQQGYSYEQYF
TRBV6-2/TRBV6-3	-	-	TRBJ2-2	TGTGCCAGCACTTACTACAGGGTCAACGGGGAGCTGTTTTTT	CASTYYRVNGELFF
TRBV19	-	-	TRBJ1-1	TGTGCCAGTACTTTCGGCTCGAACACTGAAGCTTTCTTT	CASTFGSNTEAFF
TRBV19	-	many	TRBJ1-1	TGTGCCAGTAACCAGGGCCCCACTGAAGCTTTCTTT	CASNQGPTEAFF
TRBV28	TRBD1	many	TRBJ2-7	TGTGCCAGCAACAGGGGGGATCTAGCCCAGTACTTC	CASNRGDLAQYF
TRBV7-2	TRBD1	many	TRBJ1-2	TGTGCCAGCAGCTTCTGGGACAGCCGATATAACTATGGCTACACCTTC	CASSFWDSRYNYGYTF